A single sample is the source of the 3 T cell receptor beta chains below, sequenced in a study of OX40 agonist ivuxolimab in advanced cancers. TCRdb's copy holds only in-frame clones and misses some; the assay was immunoSEQ multiplex PCR. The data contain 70,000 to 95,000 clones, about four fifths of them singletons. The input for sequencing was CD4+ or CD8+ T cells sorted from blood, taken in a trial of the OX40 agonist ivuxolimab. The receptor set was obtained from an adult with an advanced solid tumor such as melanoma, head and neck, liver or kidney cancer.

The chain is built from TRBV30 and TRBJ1-5; D is unclear. The CDR3 totals 13 residues. Germline V gene lookup returns CDR1 GTSNPN and CDR2 SVGIG (reference sequence). Trimming stripped 0 bases from V and 1 base from J, with 4 bases between. CDR3 amino acids: CAWSVGSNQPQHF. The CDR3 nucleotides are TGTGCCTGGAGTGTAGGGAGCAATCAGCCCCAGCATTTT. Together with reference TRBV30 and TRBJ1-5, the CDR3 gives the full variable domain: SQTIHQWPATLVQPVGSPLSLECTVEGTSNPNLYWYRQAAGRGLQLLFYSVGIGQISSEVPQNLSASRPQDRQFILSSKKLLLSDSGFYLCAWSVGSNQPQHFGDGTRLSIL.

V gene TRBV9 combines with J gene TRBJ2-1, with TRBD2 identical over 8 bases. The CDR3 is made up of 15 amino acids. Per the germline V gene, CDR1 is SGDLS and CDR2 is YYNGEE. V lost 5 bases to trimming and J lost 0 bases; unmatched junction nucleotides: 4. CDR3 sequence (DNA): TGTGCCAGCAGACCCAGCGGGAGCTCCTACAATGAGCAGTTCTTC. It is translated as CASRPSGSSYNEQFF.

The chain recombines TRBV11-3 with TRBJ2-4; tentative D call: TRBD1 (6 bases). Trimming took 5 bases from V and 8 from J, leaving 16 bases between them. The CDR3 consists of 14 residues. In germline, CDR1 is SGHNT, CDR2 YENEEA. For the CDR3, the DNA is TGTGCCAGCAGCCCCGACGCAGGGGTTCACATTCAGTACTTC. It translates to CASSPDAGVHIQYF.